Presented here are 25 T cell receptor beta chains from one specimen sequenced in a study of blood T cell repertoires in COVID-19. Libraries were prepared by immunoSEQ multiplex PCR; TCRdb keeps only in-frame clonotypes and omits some of them. Of about 400,000 clones detected, 80% to 90% appear once; the ten largest clones hold approximately 1.9%. The source material was PBMCs or T cells enriched from blood (not recorded which). The receptor set was obtained from a man aged 35 to 55 in a cohort exposed to, infected with or recovered from COVID-19 (not recorded which).

This sequence joins TRBV10-3 and TRBJ1-2, with TRBD1 matching 7 bases. The germline gives CDR1 ENHRY, CDR2 SYGVKD. The junction had 10 bases not matched to a gene; V was cut back by 6 bases and J by 6 bases. The CDR3 sequence is 14 residues long. CDR3 nucleotide sequence: TGTGCCATCAGCCTCGGGACAGCCATCGATGGCTACACCTTC. The encoded protein is CAISLGTAIDGYTF.

The J gene is TRBJ1-4, the V gene TRBV5-1; D is undetermined. Germline CDR1 SGHRS, CDR2 YFSETQ. The CDR3 spans 14 residues. Between the trimmed V and J ends, which lost 5 bases and 5 bases, there was a span of 13 bases. The CDR3 sequence: CASSSDMTNEKLFF. The CDR3 DNA is TGCGCCAGCAGTTCCGACATGACAAATGAAAAACTGTTTTTT.

V and J are TRBV30 and TRBJ2-3, with D possibly matching TRBD2 (5 bases). Trimming stripped 0 bases from V and 6 bases from J, with 10 bases between. The CDR3 totals 13 residues. The germline V gene has CDR1 GTSNPN and CDR2 SVGIG (reference sequence). The CDR3 DNA reads TGTGCCTGGAGTGTAGGACTTCCCGATACGCAGTATTTT. Translation: CAWSVGLPDTQYF.

The rearrangement links TRBV19 to TRBJ2-2; 7 bases are shared with TRBD2. V shed 7 bases and J 4 bases; nucleotides not matched to a gene: 18. Looked up from germline, CDR1 is LNHDA and CDR2 is SQIVND (reference sequence). This CDR3 region has 18 residues. Written as DNA, the CDR3 is TGTGCCAGTACCCCCTACGGGACGCACGCGGGGGTCACCGGGGAGCTGTTTTTT. It is translated as CASTPYGTHAGVTGELFF.

Comments on this clone: Additional DNA sequences in this sample encode the identical CDR3. The chain employs TRBV18 and TRBJ1-1; tentative D call: TRBD1 (6 bases). The CDR3 is made up of 14 amino acids. CDR1 KGHSH and CDR2 LQKENI come from the germline V gene. V lost 3 bases to trimming and J lost 4 bases, with 12 bases between them. As DNA, the CDR3 is TGTGCCAGCTCACCGAAGCAGGGGAGCACTGAAGCTTTCTTT. Its protein is CASSPKQGSTEAFF.

The sample holds one count of this clone. The chain employs TRBV27 and TRBJ1-2, with TRBD1 matching over 7 bases. V was clipped by 10 bases and J by 1 base; unmatched bases: 12. CDR1 and CDR2 (germline): MNHEY, SMNVEV (reference sequence). The CDR3 sequence is 15 residues long. The CDR3: CATQPPTGNNYGYTF. In nucleotides, the CDR3 is TGTGCCACCCAACCCCCGACAGGGAATAACTATGGCTACACCTTC.

The chain links TRBV5-1 to TRBJ1-1; D possibly corresponds to TRBD1 (6 bases). V was shortened by 4 bases and J by 5 bases, with 15 bases between the two germline ends. The length of the CDR3 is 14 residues. Germline assignment: CDR1 SGHRS and CDR2 YFSETQ. This chain's CDR3 is CASSEETGRTEAFF. CDR3 coding DNA: TGCGCCAGCAGCGAGGAGACAGGTCGGACTGAAGCTTTCTTT.

This rearrangement joins TRBV5-1 to TRBJ2-7, with 11 bases identical to TRBD2. CDR3 length equals 15 residues. The J segment lost 3 bases and the V segment lost 4 bases, leaving 6 bases of the junction unmatched. Germline V CDR1 and CDR2: SGHRS, YFSETQ. The CDR3 reads CASSTSGRAGYEQYF. The CDR3 DNA follows: TGCGCCAGCAGCACTAGCGGGAGAGCGGGCTACGAGCAGTACTTC.

The chain recombines TRBV19 with TRBJ2-1, with D uncertain. The CDR3 spans 15 residues. Germline CDR1 is LNHDA and CDR2 is SQIVND (reference sequence). V was pared by 3 bases and J by 4 bases, with 13 bases between. CDR3 DNA sequence: TGTGCCAGTAGTATTGGCCTAGTTTGGTACAATGAGCAGTTCTTC. Translated: CASSIGLVWYNEQFF.

The rearrangement joins TRBV25-1 to TRBJ1-5; D possibly corresponds to TRBD1 (5 bases). The germline V gene encodes CDR1 MGHDK and CDR2 SYGVNS. Trimming took off 2 bases at V and 2 bases at J, with 19 bases between the two ends. CDR3 length: 18 amino acids. DNA for the CDR3: TGTGCCAGCAGTGAAGCAGGGAAGGTATCGGCGGGCAATCAGCCCCAGCATTTT. Translating gives CASSEAGKVSAGNQPQHF.

This chain connects TRBV6-5 to TRBJ2-2; D is perhaps TRBD2 (6 bases). Per germline, CDR1 MNHEY and CDR2 SVGAGI. V lost 8 bases, J lost 7 bases, and 11 bases lay in between. The CDR3 sequence is 12 residues long. This CDR3 is CASVPGVGELFF. CDR3 in DNA: TGTGCCAGCGTTCCGGGGGTCGGGGAGCTGTTTTTT.

CDR3 region: CASSPQRAGGPQSEQFF. DNA of the CDR3: TGTGCCAGCTCACCCCAAAGAGCGGGAGGGCCGCAGAGTGAGCAGTTCTTC. The chain recombines TRBV18 with TRBJ2-1, with TRBD2 matching 10 bases. The V segment lost 3 bases and the J segment 9 bases; nucleotides outside the gene matches: 14. CDR3 size: 17 residues. Germline-derived CDR1 and CDR2 are KGHSH and LQKENI. The full variable domain, rest sourced from reference TRBV18 and TRBJ2-1, is NAGVMQNPRHLVRRRGQEARLRCSPMKGHSHVYWYRQLPEEGLKFMVYLQKENIIDESGMPKERFSAEFPKEGPSILRIQQVVRGDSAAYFCASSPQRAGGPQSEQFFGPGTRLTVL.

The chain joins TRBV6-5 to TRBJ2-7; 10 bases are a match to TRBD1. Losses at the gene ends were 5 bases for V and 5 bases for J; bases not matched to a gene: 9. From germline, CDR1 is MNHEY and CDR2 SVGAGI. This CDR3 is 15 amino acids long. The CDR3 DNA is TGTGCCAGCAGTCGTAGGGGACAGGGGTATAACGAGCAGTACTTC. Translating it yields CASSRRGQGYNEQYF.

The chain is built from TRBV10-2 and TRBJ1-5, with 11 bases fitting TRBD1. This CDR3 region has 17 residues. Germline lookup yields CDR1 WSHSY and CDR2 SAAADI. The V segment lost 3 bases and the J segment 5 bases; nucleotides outside the gene matches: 9. CDR3 nucleotides: TGCGCCAGCAGTGATTTTTTCGGGACAGGGGGGGATCAGCCCCAGCATTTT. This gives the protein CASSDFFGTGGDQPQHF.

CDR3 sequence reads: CASSAGDRVYEQYF. The CDR3 nucleotides are TGCGCCAGCAGCGCCGGAGACAGGGTTTACGAGCAGTACTTC. The chain carries TRBV5-1 and TRBJ2-7; 7 nucleotides line up with TRBD1. The CDR3 loop spans 14 amino acids. With 4 bases clipped from V and 4 bases from J, the junction kept 8 bases outside the gene matches. Germline loops: CDR1 SGHRS, CDR2 YFSETQ. The full variable domain, completed using reference TRBV5-1 and TRBJ2-7, is KAGVTQTPRYLIKTRGQQVTLSCSPISGHRSVSWYQQTPGQGLQFLFEYFSETQRNKGNFPGRFSGRQFSNSRSEMNVSTLELGDSALYLCASSAGDRVYEQYFGPGTRLTVT.

The genes are TRBV5-4 and TRBJ1-2; 9 nucleotides match TRBD1. The V segment lost 4 bases and the J segment 4 bases; nucleotides outside the gene matches: 8. The CDR3 runs 15 residues. Looked up from germline, CDR1 is SGHNT and CDR2 is YYREEE (reference sequence). CDR3 sequence (DNA): TGTGCCAGCAGCCTACGGACAGGGGCTACCTATGGCTACACCTTC. The encoded protein is CASSLRTGATYGYTF. Full variable domain (rest looked up from reference TRBV5-4 and TRBJ1-2): ETGVTQSPTHLIKTRGQQVTLRCSSQSGHNTVSWYQQALGQGPQFIFQYYREEENGRGNFPPRFSGLQFPNYSSELNVNALELDDSALYLCASSLRTGATYGYTFGSGTRLTVV.

In the case of this clone: One junction end disagrees with the germline gene, perhaps due to a read error. The rearrangement joins TRBV4-1 to TRBJ1-2; D remains ambiguous. Germline CDR1 MGHRA, CDR2 YSYEKL. The CDR3 has 17 residues. CDR3 in amino acids: CASSQGWSDAAVYGYTF. DNA for the CDR3: TGCGCCAGCAGCCAAGGATGGAGTGATGCGGCGGTCTATGGCTACACCTTT.

This chain joins TRBV10-3 and TRBJ1-2; TRBD1 matches at 7 bases. Looked up from germline, CDR1 is ENHRY and CDR2 is SYGVKD. This CDR3 contains 13 residues. V shed 2 bases and J 3 bases; nucleotides not matched to a gene: 0. The CDR3 protein is CAISEGQDYGYTF. CDR3 coding DNA: TGTGCCATCAGTGAGGGACAGGACTATGGCTACACCTTC.

This clone was seen more than once but under ten times. This chain uses TRBV2 with TRBJ2-7; 8 positions agree with TRBD1. The CDR3 has 13 amino acids. Germline CDR1 is SNHLY and CDR2 is FYNNEI. The ends lost 5 bases at V and 4 bases at J; junction bases unmatched: 4. The CDR3 bases are TGTGCCAGCAGTACTCGACAGGGGTACGAGCAGTACTTC. It specifies CASSTRQGYEQYF.

The chain carries TRBV5-1 and TRBJ1-1; TRBD1 is a possible D gene (5 bases). CDR1 SGHRS and CDR2 YFSETQ come from the germline V gene. There are 14 residues in the CDR3. Deletions cut 6 bases from V and 1 base from J, with 13 bases between. The CDR3 DNA sequence: TGCGCCAGCATGGGGGGAGTAAAGAACACTGAAGCTTTCTTT. This encodes CASMGGVKNTEAFF. Based on the CDR3 plus reference TRBV5-1 and TRBJ1-1, the full variable domain is KAGVTQTPRYLIKTRGQQVTLSCSPISGHRSVSWYQQTPGQGLQFLFEYFSETQRNKGNFPGRFSGRQFSNSRSEMNVSTLELGDSALYLCASMGGVKNTEAFFGQGTRLTVV.

V gene TRBV19 combines with J gene TRBJ2-3; TRBD2 is a possible D gene (6 bases). The CDR3 contains 15 residues. Between the trimmed V and J ends, which lost 2 bases and 0 bases, there was a span of 9 bases. The germline CDR1 and CDR2 sequences are LNHDA and SQIVND (reference sequence). The CDR3 DNA follows: TGTGCCAGTAGTATACAGCGGGCAAGCACAGATACGCAGTATTTT. It encodes CASSIQRASTDTQYF.

The chain has TRBV12-5 and TRBJ1-1; D is unclear. Per the germline V gene, CDR1 is LGHNT and CDR2 is FRNRAP. The CDR3 covers 13 residues. The V and J ends lost 1 base and 7 bases respectively, with 10 bases between them. CDR3 nucleotides: TGTGCTAGTGGTTTGGGACCCGCGGATGAAGCTTTCTTT. It translates to CASGLGPADEAFF.

This clone was observed a handful of times. The chain carries TRBV7-8 and TRBJ1-5; 9 nucleotides agree with TRBD1. The germline gives CDR1 SGHVS, CDR2 FQNEAQ. The length of the CDR3 is 14 residues. J lost 6 bases, V lost 1 base, and 1 base had no gene match. The CDR3, as DNA: TGTGCCAGCAGCTTAGAGGGACAGGGTCAGCCCCAGCATTTT. It yields the protein CASSLEGQGQPQHF.

The rearrangement links TRBV5-4 to TRBJ1-2; 7 bases map to TRBD1. Per germline, CDR1 SGHNT and CDR2 YYREEE (reference sequence). The CDR3 is 15 amino acids. J lost 7 bases, V lost 5 bases, and 14 bases had no gene match. For the CDR3, the DNA is TGTGCCAGCAGTACCGACAGGGTAGTGGGTAGTGGCTACACCTTC. This sequence encodes CASSTDRVVGSGYTF. The whole variable domain, remainder taken from reference TRBV5-4 and TRBJ1-2, is ETGVTQSPTHLIKTRGQQVTLRCSSQSGHNTVSWYQQALGQGPQFIFQYYREEENGRGNFPPRFSGLQFPNYSSELNVNALELDDSALYLCASSTDRVVGSGYTFGSGTRLTVV.

This clone showed up just once. J is TRBJ2-1 and V is TRBV5-5, with D perhaps TRBD2 (6 bases). There are 15 residues in the CDR3. With 4 bases removed from V and 8 bases from J, the gap between germline ends came to 19 bases. Germline values: CDR1 SGHKS, CDR2 YYEKEE (reference sequence). The DNA of the CDR3 is TGTGCCAGCAGCCTCCGTGGGGGGACCATCGATGAGCAGTTCTTC. Its protein is CASSLRGGTIDEQFF.